This TCR beta chain was sequenced during a study of beta chain features in type 1 diabetes. What was sequenced were expressed TCRB transcripts, since all of the isolated RNA had been reverse transcribed. The protocol was immunoSEQ multiplex PCR, while the TCRdb copy is restricted to in-frame clones and leaves out a portion. Of 150,000 to 200,000 clones listed, about 13% are singletons. Findings and limits, study-wide: A greater similarity of naive, central memory and Treg TCRB repertoires was seen among patients than among healthy donors. VDJ junctions in type 1 diabetes patients carried more deletions and fewer insertions.

This clone has only one observation. Its target is unknown. Trimming at V came to 4 bases and at J to 4 bases, leaving 7 bases not matched to a gene. The CDR3 is made up of 15 amino acids. CDR1 and CDR2 from the germline V gene are SGHVS and FQNEAQ. The chain is built from TRBV7-8 and TRBJ1-5; 7 bases are a match to TRBD1. This sequence was found in a young woman in good health. Sequencing was done on a sample of central memory CD4+ T cells from blood. The CDR3 region has the DNA TGTGCCAGCAGCTCGGGACAGACTATGAATCAGCCCCAGCATTTT. Translation: CASSSGQTMNQPQHF.